The rows below give T cell receptor beta chains drawn from one sample of a study of identical twins. TCRdb called the 5' RACE reads again in MiXCR, with one record for every CDR3 protein. Counted here are hundreds of thousands of distinct CDR3 sequences, around an eighth occurring once; the ten biggest clones make up about 7%. These same records also appear under a second study, on yellow fever vaccine responses in identical twins.

The sequenced sample consisted of CD8+ T cells sorted from blood. The receptors stem from a woman between 18 and 29 years old in good health. The CDR3 runs from the conserved cysteine through the conserved F or W. Each record gives: clone size, D gene, V gene, J gene, CDR3 protein, CDR3 DNA. The D gene is left open where the match is weak. The size of a clone is reported for some rows only, either as once, few or many, or as a class for expanded clones.

>few|-|TRBV6-5|TRBJ2-3
CASSYRGGSTDTQYF
TGTGCCAGCAGTTATAGGGGGGGTAGCACAGATACGCAGTATTTT
>-|-|TRBV6-1|TRBJ1-1
CASSPGAGNTEAFF
TGTGCCAGCAGTCCCGGGGCTGGGAACACTGAAGCTTTCTTT
>few|-|TRBV6-5|TRBJ2-5
CASSSPSGYQETQYF
TGTGCCAGCAGTTCCCCATCGGGTTACCAAGAGACCCAGTACTTC
>few|TRBD2|TRBV2|TRBJ2-1
CASSERFREGPYNEQFF
TGTGCCAGCAGTGAACGTTTTCGGGAGGGCCCCTACAATGAGCAGTTCTTC
>few|-|TRBV20-1|TRBJ2-3
CSASSYGGDPDTQYF
TGCAGTGCTAGTTCATACGGGGGCGACCCAGATACGCAGTATTTT
>few|-|TRBV7-9|TRBJ2-5
CASSSPARLQETQYF
TGTGCCAGCAGCTCCCCCGCTCGTCTACAAGAGACCCAGTACTTC
>few|TRBD2|TRBV20-1|TRBJ2-3
CSASRLAGSTDTQYF
TGCAGTGCTAGCAGACTAGCGGGGAGCACAGATACGCAGTATTTT
>-|-|TRBV6-2/TRBV6-3|TRBJ2-3
CASSYSLDTDTQYF
TGTGCCAGCAGTTACTCGCTGGACACAGATACGCAGTATTTT
>-|-|TRBV20-1|TRBJ1-1
CSANHVRNTEAFF
TGCAGTGCAAACCACGTCAGAAACACTGAAGCTTTCTTT
>few|-|TRBV27|TRBJ2-3
CASSFISVPPSSPVGDTQYF
TGTGCCAGCAGTTTTATTAGCGTGCCACCCTCGTCTCCCGTCGGGGATACGCAGTATTTT
>-|-|TRBV20-1|TRBJ2-2
CSGRRTNTGELFF
TGCAGTGGGCGGAGAACGAACACCGGGGAGCTGTTTTTT
>many|TRBD2|TRBV6-5|TRBJ2-1
CASSYSRRDYGPYNEQFF
TGTGCCAGCAGTTACTCGAGACGGGACTATGGGCCGTACAATGAGCAGTTCTTC
>many|TRBD1|TRBV5-1|TRBJ2-1
CASSFGRGLDEQFF
TGCGCCAGCAGCTTCGGCAGGGGGCTGGATGAGCAGTTCTTC
>few|-|TRBV3-1|TRBJ2-1
CASSQYGSIRGNEQFF
TGTGCCAGCAGCCAATACGGGAGTATTCGGGGCAATGAGCAGTTCTTC
>-|TRBD1|TRBV5-1|TRBJ2-7
CASNTGGSYEQYF
TGCGCCAGCAATACAGGGGGCTCCTACGAGCAGTACTTC
>-|TRBD2|TRBV20-1|TRBJ2-1
CSVERETNEQFF
TGCAGTGTCGAGCGGGAGACCAATGAGCAGTTCTTC
>few|-|TRBV2|TRBJ1-5
CASSEGHQGLQQPQHF
TGTGCCAGCAGTGAAGGCCACCAGGGCCTCCAACAGCCCCAGCATTTT
>once|-|TRBV24-1|TRBJ2-2
CATSDTFVTDTGELFF
TGTGCCACCAGTGACACTTTTGTTACAGACACCGGGGAGCTGTTTTTT
>few|TRBD2|TRBV20-1|TRBJ2-7
CSATGTSGTLDF
TGCAGTGCCACCGGGACTAGCGGGACCTTGGACTTC
>few|-|TRBV7-8|TRBJ2-2
CASSLGRQGTGELFF
TGTGCCAGCAGCTTAGGGAGGCAGGGCACCGGGGAGCTGTTTTTT
>-|-|TRBV4-1|TRBJ2-7
CASSQDAGAYEQYF
TGCGCCAGCAGCCAAGATGCAGGGGCCTACGAGCAGTACTTC
>few|TRBD1|TRBV29-1|TRBJ2-7
CSVSPTGDYEQYF
TGCAGCGTTTCCCCGACAGGGGACTACGAGCAGTACTTC
>few|-|TRBV3-1|TRBJ1-3
CASSQDQTYSGNTIYF
TGTGCCAGCAGCCAAGATCAGACCTACTCTGGAAACACCATATATTTT
>few|-|TRBV5-5|TRBJ2-2
CASSLAPRPLDGELFF
TGTGCCAGCAGCTTGGCCCCACGGCCGCTGGACGGGGAGCTGTTTTTT
>-|TRBD2|TRBV5-1|TRBJ2-5
CASSSEGGPGETQYF
TGCGCCAGCAGCTCGGAGGGAGGGCCCGGAGAGACCCAGTACTTC
>few|TRBD2|TRBV4-1|TRBJ2-1
CASSQSLATSGRGDEQFF
TGCGCCAGCAGCCAATCACTCGCGACTAGCGGGAGGGGAGATGAGCAGTTCTTC
>few|TRBD1|TRBV27|TRBJ2-4
CASSSGTDLAKNIQYF
TGTGCCAGCAGTTCCGGGACAGACCTAGCCAAAAACATTCAGTACTTC
>few|-|TRBV27|TRBJ2-2
CASSLSGGMVPGELFF
TGTGCCAGCAGTTTATCTGGGGGGATGGTACCCGGGGAGCTGTTTTTT
>few|TRBD1|TRBV10-2|TRBJ2-1
CASRSGTGYNEQFF
TGCGCCAGCAGATCCGGGACAGGTTACAATGAGCAGTTCTTC
>few|TRBD2|TRBV7-9|TRBJ2-4
CASSLDMTSQKNIQYF
TGTGCCAGCAGCTTAGATATGACTAGCCAAAAAAACATTCAGTACTTC
>few|TRBD2|TRBV10-3|TRBJ2-3
CAISESPTSGWSTDTQYF
TGTGCCATCAGTGAGTCCCCGACTAGCGGTTGGAGCACAGATACGCAGTATTTT
>-|-|TRBV27|TRBJ2-1
CASKKGGYEQFF
TGTGCCAGCAAAAAAGGAGGGTATGAGCAGTTCTTC
>many|TRBD1|TRBV27|TRBJ2-7
CASSSTGSSYEQYF
TGTGCCAGCTCATCGACAGGGAGCTCCTACGAGCAGTACTTC